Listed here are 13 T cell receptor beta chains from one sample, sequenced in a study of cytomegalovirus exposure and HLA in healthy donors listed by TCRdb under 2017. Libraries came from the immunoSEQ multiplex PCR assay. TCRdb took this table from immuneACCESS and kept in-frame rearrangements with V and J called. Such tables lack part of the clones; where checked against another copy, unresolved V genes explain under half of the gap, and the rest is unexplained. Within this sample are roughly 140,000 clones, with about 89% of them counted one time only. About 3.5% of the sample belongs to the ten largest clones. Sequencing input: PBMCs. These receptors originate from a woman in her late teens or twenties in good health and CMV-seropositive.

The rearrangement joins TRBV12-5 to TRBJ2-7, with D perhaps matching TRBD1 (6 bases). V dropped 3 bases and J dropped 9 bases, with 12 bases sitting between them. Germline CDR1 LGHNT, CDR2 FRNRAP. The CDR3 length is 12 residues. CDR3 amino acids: CASGLDTGMQYF. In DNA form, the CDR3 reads TGTGCTAGTGGTTTAGACACAGGGATGCAGTACTTC.

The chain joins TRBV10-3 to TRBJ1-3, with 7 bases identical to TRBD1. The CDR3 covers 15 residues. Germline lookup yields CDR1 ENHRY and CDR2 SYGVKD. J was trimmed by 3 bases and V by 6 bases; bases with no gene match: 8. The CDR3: CAIREQGPDGNTIYF. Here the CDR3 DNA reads TGTGCCATCAGGGAACAGGGGCCTGATGGAAACACCATATATTTT.

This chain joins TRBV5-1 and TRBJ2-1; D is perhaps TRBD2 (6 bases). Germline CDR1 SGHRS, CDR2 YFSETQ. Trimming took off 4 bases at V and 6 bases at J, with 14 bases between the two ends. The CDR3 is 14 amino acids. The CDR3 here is CASSVEEGGNEQFF. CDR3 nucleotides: TGCGCCAGCAGCGTAGAGGAGGGAGGCAATGAGCAGTTCTTC.

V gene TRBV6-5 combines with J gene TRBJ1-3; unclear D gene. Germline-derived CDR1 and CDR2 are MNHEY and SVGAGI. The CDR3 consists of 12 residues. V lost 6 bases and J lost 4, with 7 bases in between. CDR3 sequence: CASRGRGNTIYF. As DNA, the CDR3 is TGTGCCAGCAGGGGGAGAGGAAACACCATATATTTT.

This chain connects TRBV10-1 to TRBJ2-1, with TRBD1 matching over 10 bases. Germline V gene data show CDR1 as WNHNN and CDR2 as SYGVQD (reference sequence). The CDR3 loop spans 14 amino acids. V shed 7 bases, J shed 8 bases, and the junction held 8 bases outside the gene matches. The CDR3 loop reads CASIGTGVGDEQFF. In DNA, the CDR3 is TGCGCCAGCATTGGGACAGGGGTTGGCGATGAGCAGTTCTTC.

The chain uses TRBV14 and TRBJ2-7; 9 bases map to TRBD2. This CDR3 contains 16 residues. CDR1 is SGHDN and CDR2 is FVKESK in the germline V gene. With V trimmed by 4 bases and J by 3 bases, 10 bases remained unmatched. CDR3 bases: TGTGCCAGCAGCCGCCTGGCCAGCGGGAGGATCTACGAGCAGTACTTC. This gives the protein CASSRLASGRIYEQYF.

CDR3 in amino acids: CASSRTGEGYTF. In DNA, the CDR3 is TGTGCCAGCAGCCGGACAGGAGAAGGCTACACCTTC. The V and J genes are TRBV11-3 and TRBJ1-2; 7 bases agree with TRBD1. V shed 5 bases and J 8 bases; nucleotides not matched to a gene: 5. The CDR3 is made up of 12 amino acids. Germline assignment: CDR1 SGHNT and CDR2 YENEEA.

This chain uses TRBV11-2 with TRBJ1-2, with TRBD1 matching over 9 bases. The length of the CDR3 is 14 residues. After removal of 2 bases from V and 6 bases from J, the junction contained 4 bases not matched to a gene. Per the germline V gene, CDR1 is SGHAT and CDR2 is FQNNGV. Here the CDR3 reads CASSLRDREDGYTF. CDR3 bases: TGTGCCAGCAGCTTAAGGGACAGGGAGGATGGCTACACCTTC.

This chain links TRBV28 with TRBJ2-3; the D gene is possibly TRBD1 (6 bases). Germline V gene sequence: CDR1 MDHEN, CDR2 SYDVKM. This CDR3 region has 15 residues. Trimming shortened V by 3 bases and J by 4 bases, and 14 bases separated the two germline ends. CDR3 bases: TGTGCCAGCAGTTTCGGCAGGGGAAGGGCAGATACGCAGTATTTT. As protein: CASSFGRGRADTQYF.

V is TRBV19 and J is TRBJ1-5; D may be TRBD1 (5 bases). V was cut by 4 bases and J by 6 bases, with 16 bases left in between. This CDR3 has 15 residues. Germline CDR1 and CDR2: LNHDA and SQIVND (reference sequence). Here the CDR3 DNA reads TGTGCCAGTAGTACCGAGGGGAGGGTGGGTCAGCCCCAGCATTTT. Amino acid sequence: CASSTEGRVGQPQHF.

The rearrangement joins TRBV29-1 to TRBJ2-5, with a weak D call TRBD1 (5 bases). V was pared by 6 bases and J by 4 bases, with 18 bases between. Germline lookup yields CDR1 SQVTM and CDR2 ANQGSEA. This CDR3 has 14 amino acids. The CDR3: CSVLQGSFGETQYF. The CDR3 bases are TGCAGCGTACTCCAGGGTTCGTTTGGAGAGACCCAGTACTTC.

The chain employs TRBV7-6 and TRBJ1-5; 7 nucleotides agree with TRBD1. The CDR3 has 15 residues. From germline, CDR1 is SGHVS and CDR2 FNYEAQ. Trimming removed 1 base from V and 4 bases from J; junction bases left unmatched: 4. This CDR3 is CASSLEGAWNQPQHF. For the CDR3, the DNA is TGTGCCAGCAGCTTAGAGGGGGCTTGGAATCAGCCCCAGCATTTT.

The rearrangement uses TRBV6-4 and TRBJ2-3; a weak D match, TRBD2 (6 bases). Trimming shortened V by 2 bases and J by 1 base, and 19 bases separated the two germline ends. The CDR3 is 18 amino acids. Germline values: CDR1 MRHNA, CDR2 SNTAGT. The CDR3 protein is CASSDRTDYLRGTDTQYF. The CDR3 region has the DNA TGTGCCAGCAGTGACCGTACGGACTACTTAAGGGGCACAGATACGCAGTATTTT.